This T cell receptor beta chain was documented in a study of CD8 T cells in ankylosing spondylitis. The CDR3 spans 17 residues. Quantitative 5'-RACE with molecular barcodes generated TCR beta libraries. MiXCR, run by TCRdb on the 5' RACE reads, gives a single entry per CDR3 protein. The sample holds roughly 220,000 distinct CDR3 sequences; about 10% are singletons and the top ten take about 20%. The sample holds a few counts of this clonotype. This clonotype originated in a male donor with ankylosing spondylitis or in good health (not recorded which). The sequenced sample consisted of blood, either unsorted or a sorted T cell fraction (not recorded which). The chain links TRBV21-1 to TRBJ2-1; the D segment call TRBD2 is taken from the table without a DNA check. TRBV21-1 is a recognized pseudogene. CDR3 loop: CASSPRDSKLTGNEQFF. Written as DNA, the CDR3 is TGTGCCAGCAGCCCCCGGGACTCCAAATTGACGGGGAATGAGCAGTTCTTC.